Below, 7 T cell receptor beta chains from the same sample are listed, as sequenced in a study of T cell repertoires in cytomegalovirus infection. TCRdb re-called the reads with MiXCR, one entry per CDR3 protein. This table holds 350,000 to 400,000 distinct CDR3 sequences, about 35% found once. For these TCRs, the target antigens are not known. Sequencing used cultured PBMCs, obtained from culture after CMV antigen stimulation. Receptors originate from a human donor in good health (CMV status not recorded). Some clones in this sample may be carry-over from other donors' samples.

J is TRBJ2-5 and V is TRBV4-1; no clear D. Germline V gene sequence: CDR1 MGHRA, CDR2 YSYEKL. This CDR3 spans 14 amino acids. V was pared by 4 bases and J by 2 bases, with 11 bases between. The CDR3 spells CASSRQLVQETQYF. The CDR3 DNA sequence: TGCGCCAGCAGCCGTCAACTCGTACAAGAGACCCAGTACTTC.

The chain couples TRBV18 to TRBJ1-4; weak D call: TRBD1 (5 bases). V lost 2 bases and J 4 bases, leaving 8 bases between the germline ends. Germline CDR1 is KGHSH and CDR2 is LQKENI. CDR3 size: 14 residues. The CDR3 region has the DNA TGTGCCAGCTCACCAGGGACCTTTAATGAAAAACTGTTTTTT. This codes for CASSPGTFNEKLFF.

J is TRBJ2-3 and V is TRBV6-1; D call uncertain. Trimming took 2 bases from V and 3 from J, leaving 3 bases between them. The germline CDR1 and CDR2 sequences are MNHNS and SASEGT. This CDR3 comprises 12 residues. CDR3 coding DNA: TGTGCCAGCAGTGAACAGACAGATACGCAGTATTTT. Encoded protein: CASSEQTDTQYF.

The J gene is TRBJ2-2, the V gene TRBV11-3; tentatively, D is TRBD1 (6 bases). The CDR3 is made up of 16 amino acids. Germline CDR1 and CDR2: SGHNT and YENEEA. The V gene lost 7 bases and the J gene lost 2 bases, with 17 bases spanning the gap. CDR3 region: CASNPTGTPNTGELFF. For the CDR3, the DNA is TGTGCCAGCAACCCTACCGGGACACCTAACACCGGGGAGCTGTTTTTT.

This clonotype was seen more than once but under ten times. The V call is TRBV7-2, the J call TRBJ2-1; 10 nucleotides agree with TRBD2. This CDR3 comprises 15 residues. Germline V lookup: CDR1 SGHTA, CDR2 FQGNSA. V dropped 5 bases and J dropped 6; count of bases not matched to a gene: 7. CDR3 nucleotides: TGTGCCAGCAGCCCAGCGGGAGGGTTTACCAATGAGCAGTTCTTC. This sequence encodes CASSPAGGFTNEQFF.

A word on this clonotype: An end of the junction differs from the germline gene, which may be a read error. The rearrangement uses TRBV24-1 and TRBJ2-1, with 8 bases lining up with TRBD2. The V gene's germline CDR1 is KGHDR and CDR2 SFDVKD. The CDR3 has 15 amino acids. This chain's CDR3 is CATSELAVSDNEQFF. The CDR3 DNA is TGTGCCACCAGTGAACTAGCGGTCTCCGACAATGAGCAGTTCTTC.

This clonotype occurred a few times. This rearrangement joins TRBV28 to TRBJ1-6; the match to TRBD1 covers 7 bases. The V gene's germline CDR1 is MDHEN and CDR2 SYDVKM. The V gene end was trimmed by 5 bases and the J gene end by 7 bases; junction bases not matched to a gene: 11. The CDR3 has 16 residues. The DNA for the CDR3 is TGTGCCAGCAGTCGAGATTCCGGGACAGAAAATTCACCCCTCCACTTT. The encoded protein is CASSRDSGTENSPLHF. The complete variable domain, with remaining parts taken from reference TRBV28 and TRBJ1-6, reads DVKVTQSSRYLVKRTGEKVFLECVQDMDHENMFWYRQDPGLGLRLIYFSYDVKMKEKGDIPEGYSVSREKKERFSLILESASTNQTSMYLCASSRDSGTENSPLHFGNGTRLTVT.